This T cell receptor (beta chain) originates from a study of cytomegalovirus exposure and HLA in healthy donors. A remark on this clone: Its matching antigen is unknown.

PCR involved 60 Vbeta and 13 Jbeta primers. Profiled with immunoSEQ multiplex PCR; TCRdb holds only in-frame clones, not every one. Of about 100,000 clones in the sample, 77% were seen once. Broader study findings: The listing of roughly 160 TCR beta chains classed them as cytomegalovirus-associated.

The CDR3 is made up of 14 amino acids. CDR1 is SQVTM and CDR2 is ANQGSEA in the germline V gene. Deletions cut 4 bases from V and 4 bases from J, with 13 bases between. Sequencing was performed on PBMCs. The chain couples TRBV29-1 to TRBJ2-2; perhaps TRBD2 as D (7 bases). The TCR was taken from a male donor in good health and CMV-seronegative. The CDR3 reads CSVVGGGLTGELFF. CDR3 nucleotides: TGCAGCGTTGTAGGGGGGGGACTCACCGGGGAGCTGTTTTTT.